Listed below are T cell receptor beta chains from one sample, sequenced in a study of Graves' ophthalmopathy and Graves' hyperthyroidism. TCRdb redid the calling of the multiplex PCR reads with MiXCR, one entry per CDR3 protein. The table records about 390,000 distinct CDR3 sequences, 17% of them present only once. Sequencing used peripheral blood. The receptor set was obtained from an adult woman with stable Graves' hyperthyroidism. CDR3s include the opening cysteine and the closing phenylalanine or tryptophan. D genes are given only for firm matches. Size is omitted from some rows. Given values are once, few, many or a class for expanded clones.

many TRBV7-3 TRBD1 CASSQRGQGGGSPLHF
many TRBV28 NA CASSPGVLEAPYGYTF
many TRBV12-3/TRBV12-4 NA CASSLDATTRQPQHF
NA TRBV19 NA CASSIDLSGANVLTF
NA TRBV28 TRBD1 CASKGGGVSPYGYTF
few TRBV4-3 NA CASSQDLPTAPSYEQYF
many TRBV7-8 TRBD2 CASSPRLAGGGAQYF
many TRBV20-1 TRBD2 CSALAGVGYEQYF
many TRBV6-1 TRBD1 CASTTGGLSYEQYF
many TRBV2 NA CASRSRAVNTEAFF
few TRBV3-1 NA CASSPRRTPEQYF
many TRBV27 NA CASRTRAGGPVEAQYF
once TRBV28 NA CASHRATNSYEQYF
many TRBV7-9 TRBD1 CASSLVGTGGYEQYF
many TRBV12-3/TRBV12-4 NA CASSPRTPYEQYF
many TRBV15 TRBD2 CATSRTLLAEQYF
many TRBV28 TRBD1 CASSPPPQGGNQPQHF
many TRBV12-3/TRBV12-4 NA CASMELDYEQYF
NA TRBV28 NA CASSLPGEGQPQHF
NA TRBV7-6 TRBD2 CASSLSASGSREQYF
many TRBV6-5 NA CASSYPGSLNQPQHF
NA TRBV3-1 NA CASSQAWGNQPQHF
NA TRBV6-5 NA CASSYLNGGDYEQYF
few TRBV7-2 NA CASSWGAVLSYEQYF
NA TRBV6-5 NA CASSYPPARFYDQYF
many TRBV30 NA CAWSVLRETGGYTF
NA TRBV7-8 TRBD1 CASSPTGQGSYSPLHF